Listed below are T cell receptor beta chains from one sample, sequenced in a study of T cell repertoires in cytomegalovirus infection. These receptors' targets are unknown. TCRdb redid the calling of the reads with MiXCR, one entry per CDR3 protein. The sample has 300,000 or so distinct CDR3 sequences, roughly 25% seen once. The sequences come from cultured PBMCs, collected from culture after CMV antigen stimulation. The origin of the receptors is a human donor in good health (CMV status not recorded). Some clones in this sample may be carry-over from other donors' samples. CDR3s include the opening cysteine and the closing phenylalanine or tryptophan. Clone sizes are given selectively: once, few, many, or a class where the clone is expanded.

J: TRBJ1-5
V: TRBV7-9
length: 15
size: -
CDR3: CASNVNRVGNQPQHF

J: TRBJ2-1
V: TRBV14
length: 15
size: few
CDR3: CASRPSGGSYNEQFF

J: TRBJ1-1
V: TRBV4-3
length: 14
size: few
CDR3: CASSHVIGNTEAFF

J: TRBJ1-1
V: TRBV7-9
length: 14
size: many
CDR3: CASSFGQGDTEAFF

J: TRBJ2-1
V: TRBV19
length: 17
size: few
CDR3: CASSILRGSSSYNEQFF

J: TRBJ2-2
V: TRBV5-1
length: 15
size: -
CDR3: CASSPSSGTWGELFF

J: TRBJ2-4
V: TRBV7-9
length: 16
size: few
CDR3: CASSPYSIAAKNIQYF

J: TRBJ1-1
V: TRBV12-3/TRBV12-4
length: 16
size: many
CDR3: CASSFGQGALNTEAFF

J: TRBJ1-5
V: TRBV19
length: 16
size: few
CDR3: CASSPPGTGSNQPQHF

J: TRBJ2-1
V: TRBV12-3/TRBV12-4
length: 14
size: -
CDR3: CASKAGGVYNEQFF

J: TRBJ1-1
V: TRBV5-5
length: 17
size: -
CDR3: CASSGVGGARGGTEAFF

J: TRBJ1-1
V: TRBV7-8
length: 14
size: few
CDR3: CASSLAPDRTEAFF

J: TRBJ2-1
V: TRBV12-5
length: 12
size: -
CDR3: CASGLALDEQFF

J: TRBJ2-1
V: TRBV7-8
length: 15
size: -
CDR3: CASSYSGRERNEQFF

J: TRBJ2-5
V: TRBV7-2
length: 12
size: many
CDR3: CASSFGSETQYF

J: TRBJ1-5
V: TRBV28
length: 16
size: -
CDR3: CASSIASGRSGGPQHF

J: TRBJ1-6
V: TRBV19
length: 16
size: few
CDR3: CASSGGGGSYNSPLHF

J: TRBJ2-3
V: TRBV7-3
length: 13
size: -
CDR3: CASSPTFTDTQYF

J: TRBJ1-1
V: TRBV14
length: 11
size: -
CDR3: CASSQGWAAFF

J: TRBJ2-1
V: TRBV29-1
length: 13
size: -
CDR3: CSTQAVPYNEQFF

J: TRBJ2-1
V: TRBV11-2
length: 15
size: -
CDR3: CASSSTSGRADERFF

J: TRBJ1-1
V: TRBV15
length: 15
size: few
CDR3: CATSEPSRGGAEAFF

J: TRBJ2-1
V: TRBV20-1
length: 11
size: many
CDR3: CSASQHNEQFF

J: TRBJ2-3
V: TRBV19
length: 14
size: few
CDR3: CASSITSVSDTQYF

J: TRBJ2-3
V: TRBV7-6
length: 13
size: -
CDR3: CASSSDRADTQYF

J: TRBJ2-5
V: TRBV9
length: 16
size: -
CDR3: CASSAGGQLGKETQYF

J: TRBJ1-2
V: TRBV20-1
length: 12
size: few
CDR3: CSARTYRGGYTF

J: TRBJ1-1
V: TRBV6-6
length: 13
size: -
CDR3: CASSGVARGEAFF

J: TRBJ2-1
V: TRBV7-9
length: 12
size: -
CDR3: CASSFGTSEQFF

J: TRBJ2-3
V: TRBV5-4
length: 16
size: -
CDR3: CASSLLLAGAVDTQYF

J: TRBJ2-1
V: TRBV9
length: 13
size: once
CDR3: CASSVEGAGEQFF

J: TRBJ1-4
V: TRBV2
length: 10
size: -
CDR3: CASRGDVLFF

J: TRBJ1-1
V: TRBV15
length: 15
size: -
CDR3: CATSGSTAWATEAFF

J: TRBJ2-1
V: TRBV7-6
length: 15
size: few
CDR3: CASSPDQGRRNEQFF

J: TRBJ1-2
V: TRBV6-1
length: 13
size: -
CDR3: CASKIRDPYGYTF

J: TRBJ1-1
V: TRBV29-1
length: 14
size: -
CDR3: CSVEWRGGNTEAFF

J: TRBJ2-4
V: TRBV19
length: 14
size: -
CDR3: CASRYPTAKNIQYF

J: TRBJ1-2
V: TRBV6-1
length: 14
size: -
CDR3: CASSGPGGSRIYTF

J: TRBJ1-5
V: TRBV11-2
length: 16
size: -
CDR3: CASSLGRGVGNQPQHF

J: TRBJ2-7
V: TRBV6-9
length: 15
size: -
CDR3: CASSSDSGSHYEQYF

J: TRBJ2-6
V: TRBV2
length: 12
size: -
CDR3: CARSRGANVLTF

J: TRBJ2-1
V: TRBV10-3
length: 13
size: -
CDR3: CAISGAGVGEQFF

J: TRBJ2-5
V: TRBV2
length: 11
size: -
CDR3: CASSDGDFPDF

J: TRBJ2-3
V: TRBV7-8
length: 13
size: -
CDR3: CASSPDNTDTQYF

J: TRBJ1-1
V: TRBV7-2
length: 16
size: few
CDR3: CASSLEPTGANTEAFF

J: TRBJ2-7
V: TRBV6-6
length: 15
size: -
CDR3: CASSPLRGPSYEQYF

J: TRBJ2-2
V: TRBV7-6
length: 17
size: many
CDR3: CASSPPSGRPNTGELFF

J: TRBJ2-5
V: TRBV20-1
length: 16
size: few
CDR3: CSARAQGLAAQETQYF

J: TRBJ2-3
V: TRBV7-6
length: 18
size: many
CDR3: CASSLVGMAGGHIDTQYF

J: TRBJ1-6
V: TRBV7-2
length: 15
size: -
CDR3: CASSLGQGSASPLHF

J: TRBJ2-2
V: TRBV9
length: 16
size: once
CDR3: CASSGPGGGLTGELFF

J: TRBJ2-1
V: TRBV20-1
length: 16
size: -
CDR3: CSARVGGGPSYNEQFF

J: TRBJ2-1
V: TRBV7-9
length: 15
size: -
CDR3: CASSLRQGESYEQFF

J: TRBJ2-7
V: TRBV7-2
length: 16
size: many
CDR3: CASSLSGGGARVEQYF

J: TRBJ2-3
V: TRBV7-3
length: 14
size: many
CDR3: CASSFRGQGDTQYF

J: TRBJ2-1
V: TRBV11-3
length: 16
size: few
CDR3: CASSSRTGGLGNEQFF

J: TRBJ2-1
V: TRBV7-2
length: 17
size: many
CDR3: CASSSPLTVFPPNEQFF

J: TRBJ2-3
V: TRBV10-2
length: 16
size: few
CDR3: CASREGLAGTTDTQYF

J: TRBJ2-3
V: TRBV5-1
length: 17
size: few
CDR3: CASSLVGLAGGADTQYF

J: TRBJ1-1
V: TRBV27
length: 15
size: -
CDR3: CASSLSWQQYTEAFF